This TCR beta chain was identified during a study of shared clonotypes between healthy human individuals (dated by TCRdb to the early 2020s). Some background on the complete study: A few men and two women, aged 18 to 49 years, made up the cohort. To estimate repertoire size and how much clonotypes are shared between individuals, the study performed deep sequencing of blood TCR repertoires from a few healthy adults. To increase sequencing depth and limit assay-specific biases, different laboratories used diverse techniques to prepare libraries and sequence TCR repertoires. Each donor's leukapheresis produced roughly between about 0.9 and 9.5 billion PBMCs.

Worth noting for this clone: The specificity of this receptor is unknown. No base qualities exist here, and no much larger clone lies one base off it.

Using the deep immunoSEQ assay, TCR CDR3 regions were amplified from genomic DNA by multiplex PCR. For each cell subset, the extracted genomic DNA was distributed evenly across all wells of several immunoSEQ 96-well plates, and each plate served as one replicate. Each replicate PCR for unsorted PBMC received about 300 ng genomic DNA, equal to about 30,000 T cell genomes. Ten immunoSEQ deep assay plates were used to sequence unsorted PBMC genomic DNA. The purified libraries were quantified using a Qubit 3.0 fluorometer, sized with a Bioanalyzer 2100, and then quantified again using the KAPA Library Quantification kit. Each immunoSEQ 96-well plate was sequenced on its own single-read 150-cycle Illumina NextSeq 550 flow cell. As for the authors' bioinformatics: Because only junctional sequences without quality scores were contained in the immunoSEQ output, filtering matching that applied to full-length reads could not be performed. To assign V/J genes and CDR3, sequences were annotated against IMGT germline references using PyIR, a Python wrapper for IgBLAST v1.9. Any read was removed if the V/J assignment was weak (E-value above 1e-6), the CDR3 was missing, or the read contained stop codons, out-of-frame junctions, or ambiguous translated residues. V3J clonotypes were defined by identical inferred V gene, J gene, and CDR3 amino acid sequence. The percentage overlap between two repertoires was calculated by dividing the number of shared unique clonotypes by the size of the smaller repertoire. Richness of each repertoire was evaluated using RTK rarefaction, the Chao1 estimator, and Recon v2.1 estimates of unobserved clonotypes. TCRdb's version of the immuneACCESS table is confined to in-frame rearrangements and falls short of the full clone set. An unresolved V gene accounts for under half of the shortfall where checked; the remainder is of unknown origin. For V, J and clone size, that table is used; D and trimming come from the DNA. This sample has about 530,000 clones in its table, and around 79% of those were observed once. The ten biggest clones cover around 12% of the sample.

V is shortened by 6 bases, J by 3 bases, and the region joining them spans 16 bases. Measured from the cysteine to the phenylalanine, the CDR3 is 15 residues long. Only the CDR3 region is kept as DNA, spanning 45 bases read in frame from base 1. The germline V gene (reference sequence) provides CDR1 MNHEY and CDR2 SMNVEV. Donors were healthy HIV-negative adults with no recently reported acute infections or vaccinations. Every donor was a Caucasian adult residing in Nashville, Tennessee, USA. In the unsorted samples, 90 million or so PBMCs were counted, and genomic DNA was extracted using the QIAamp DNA Blood Mini kit. After blood collection by leukapheresis, PBMCs were isolated using Ficoll-Histopaque density gradient centrifugation and then cryopreserved in the vapor phase of liquid nitrogen. The study at large found these results: Pairwise subsampling indicated that sequencing depth was expected to affect the degree of clonotype sharing among donors. The small number of donors limited the genetic and exposure-history diversity represented. Sampling was restricted to blood, and TCR repertoires in tissue are likely to differ from TCR repertoires in blood.

The source material was PBMCs. The chain couples TRBV27 to TRBJ2-3; the D gene is perhaps TRBD2, from 6 matching bases. This TCR came from a woman aged 40 to 50 in good health. Some clones in this sample may be carry-over from other donors' samples. The sequenced DNA: TGTGCCAGCAGCCTCAGTGGCGGGACGACAGATACGCAGTATTTT. Translated, it gives CASSLSGGTTDTQYF.